This T cell receptor beta chain appears in the sequencing data of a study of blood T cell repertoires in COVID-19. Study at large: Sample material is recorded as cDNA or gDNA derived from T cells, B-cell-depleted T cells, or PBMCs.

Membership in each cohort depended on participant-reported clinical history. This clone was seen a single time. CDR3 length: 16 residues. With V trimmed by 6 bases and J by 3 bases, 6 bases remained unmatched. From germline, CDR1 is ENHRY and CDR2 SYGVKD. Here immunoSEQ multiplex PCR was the method, and the copy in TCRdb shows in-frame clones only, minus some. There are about 380,000 clones in the sample; 88% occur only once, and 1.2% lies in the top ten. The rearrangement uses TRBV10-3 and TRBJ2-6; 9 bases match TRBD1. Input material: PBMCs or T cells enriched from blood (not recorded which). This receptor was obtained from a woman between 18 and 30 years old who had recovered from COVID-19. This CDR3 reads CAISEGQGSGANVLTF. CDR3 bases: TGTGCCATCAGCGAGGGACAGGGTAGTGGGGCCAACGTCCTGACTTTC.